This TCR beta chain came from a study of T cells in Graves' hyperthyroidism and ophthalmopathy. A word on this clonotype: Its antigen is currently unknown.

Findings of the study overall: A model of 13 V-J pairs discriminated ophthalmopathy from stable hyperthyroidism.

Researchers barred patients who had uncontrolled infection, other autoimmune disease, pregnancy or lactation. Diagnoses used clinical symptoms, serum thyroxine and TRAb, thyroid ultrasound and orbital computed tomography. The authors obtained PBMCs from around 11 ml of fresh peripheral blood. There were TCR beta CDR3 regions amplified from RNA transcripts. First-round RT-PCR targeting the TCR CDR3 was performed with the HTBI primer set. TCRdb used MiXCR to reprocess the multiplex PCR reads, holding one entry per CDR3 protein. The table lists some 700,000 distinct CDR3 sequences, roughly a sixth of them singletons. After removal of 3 bases from V and 9 bases from J, the junction contained 8 bases not matched to a gene. The germline gives CDR1 SGHVS, CDR2 FQNEAQ. This CDR3 has 15 amino acids.

Sequencing was carried out using blood. This chain joins TRBV7-8 and TRBJ1-6; 7 bases map to TRBD1. The source of this sequence is a man over 45 with Graves' hyperthyroidism. The CDR3 DNA reads as TGTGCCAGCAGCTTTCCGGGACAGAAATTTTCACCCCTCCACTTT. Protein sequence: CASSFPGQKFSPLHF.